The sequence of this T cell receptor beta chain was determined in a study of cytomegalovirus exposure and HLA in healthy donors. The CDR3 contains 15 residues. CDR1 is KGHSH, CDR2 LQKENI, per germline. V lost 7 bases to trimming and J lost 4 bases, with 14 bases between them. This clone has just a few counts. PCR employed 60 Vbeta and 13 Jbeta primers. The assay was immunoSEQ multiplex PCR, and TCRdb's table has in-frame clones only and misses some. The sample contains about 160,000 clones, over 70% of which appear only once. The material sequenced was PBMCs. This rearrangement joins TRBV18 to TRBJ2-6, with D maybe TRBD2 (5 bases). The origin of this receptor is a man in his fifties in good health and CMV-seropositive. The CDR3 here is CASFSTGSGANVLTF. The DNA of the CDR3 is TGTGCCAGCTTTTCCACGGGGTCCGGGGCCAACGTCCTGACTTTC.